The rows below give T cell receptor beta chains drawn from one sample of a study of OX40 agonist ivuxolimab in advanced cancers. Produced via immunoSEQ multiplex PCR; TCRdb's table is partial and in-frame only. The profile shows tens of thousands of clones, approximately 87% of them singletons. The specimen comprised CD4+ or CD8+ T cells sorted from blood, sampled in a trial of the OX40 agonist ivuxolimab. These receptors all stem from an adult with an advanced solid tumor such as melanoma, head and neck, liver or kidney cancer. Both conserved end residues are part of each CDR3. Each record gives: J gene, D gene, V gene, clone size, CDR3 length, CDR3 DNA, CDR3 protein. The D gene is left open where the match is weak. Rows give clone size only sometimes, using once, few, many, or a class for an expanded clone.

TRBJ2-7 - TRBV5-8 - 12 TGTGCCAGCAGCTTAATCGTGCACGAGCAGTACTTC CASSLIVHEQYF
TRBJ2-7 - TRBV7-2 - 13 TGTGCCAGCAGCTTTTTAGCGGAATACGAGCAGTACTTC CASSFLAEYEQYF
TRBJ1-5 - TRBV4-1 - 15 TGCGCCAGCAGCATCAACGGGGTAAGCAATCAGCCCCAGCATTTT CASSINGVSNQPQHF
TRBJ1-1 - TRBV6-5 - 13 TGTGCCAGCAGTTTCAGGGAGAACACTGAAGCTTTCTTT CASSFRENTEAFF
TRBJ2-1 - TRBV6-5 - 13 TGTGCCAGCAGTCCCCCCAATTACAATGAGCAGTTCTTC CASSPPNYNEQFF
TRBJ2-2 - TRBV6-5 - 12 TGTGCCAGCATGTTAGGCACCGGGGAGCTGTTTTTT CASMLGTGELFF
TRBJ1-5 TRBD1 TRBV9 few 15 TGTGCCAGCAGCGTAGGGCAGGGGGGCAATCAGCCCCAGCATTTT CASSVGQGGNQPQHF
TRBJ1-1 TRBD1 TRBV4-1 - 14 TGCGCCAGCGAGCCCCAGCAGGGGGCTACTGAAGCTTTCTTT CASEPQQGATEAFF
TRBJ1-2 - TRBV6-5 - 14 TGTGCCAGCAGTTACTCGTCCGGGGGCTATGGCTACACCTTC CASSYSSGGYGYTF
TRBJ2-7 - TRBV28 - 15 TGTGCCAGCAGTTTATACCCGGGCGGGGACGGCGAGCAGTACTTC CASSLYPGGDGEQYF
TRBJ1-1 - TRBV4-3 - 15 TGCGCCAGCAGCCAAGACAGTGGACGGGTCACTGAAGCTTTCTTT CASSQDSGRVTEAFF
TRBJ2-7 - TRBV27 - 15 TGTGCCAGCAGTTTACCACGCGGGAATAAGTACGAGCAGTACTTC CASSLPRGNKYEQYF
TRBJ1-1 - TRBV27 - 15 TGTGCCAGCACGCCGAAAGGGGCTATAGGCACTGAAGCTTTCTTT CASTPKGAIGTEAFF
TRBJ2-7 - TRBV6-5 once 12 TGTGCCAGCAGCGTAGGGGGGTACGAGCAGTACTTC CASSVGGYEQYF
TRBJ1-1 - TRBV5-4 - 13 TGTGCCAGCAGGGGACACCCGAACACTGAAGCTTTCTTT CASRGHPNTEAFF
TRBJ1-2 - TRBV6-1 - 15 TGTGCCAGCAGTGAATTCCCAGATCCTAACTATGGCTACACCTTC CASSEFPDPNYGYTF
TRBJ2-1 - TRBV9 - 15 TGTGCCAGCAGCGTAGATAAAAAAGGGTCGGATGAGCAGTTCTTC CASSVDKKGSDEQFF
TRBJ1-1 - TRBV7-9 - 16 TGTGCCAGCAGCCCCCCGGGGGGCCCGATGAACACTGAAGCTTTCTTT CASSPPGGPMNTEAFF